This T cell receptor (beta chain) is drawn from a study of T cells after yellow fever vaccination. MiXCR was run by TCRdb on the 5' RACE reads, yielding one entry per CDR3 protein. The sample consists of under 55,000 distinct CDR3 sequences, around 7% of them appearing once. The CDR3 sequence is 13 residues long. Looked up from germline, CDR1 is LGHNA and CDR2 is YSLEER. With 3 bases removed from V and 6 bases from J, the gap between germline ends came to 8 bases. This clonotype was seen many times. The rearrangement joins TRBV4-3 to TRBJ2-2; D tentatively reads TRBD1 or TRBD2 (5 bases each). The material sequenced was CD8+ T cells not binding an NS4B(214-222) dextramer, sorted from PBMCs, taken about 41 days after the first yellow fever vaccination. The receptor's source is a man aged 18 to 30 who received the YFV17D yellow fever vaccine. The CDR3 region is CASSQTGPGELFF. CDR3 DNA: TGCGCCAGCAGCCAGACGGGACCCGGGGAGCTGTTTTTT.